This TCR beta chain emerged from a study of OX40 agonist ivuxolimab in advanced cancers. Study context: Across the patients, intravenous ivuxolimab was delivered every 2 weeks at 0.01 to 10 mg/kg.

A remark on this clone: Its antigen is as yet unknown.

TCRdb keeps only in-frame clones here, not all; method: immunoSEQ multiplex PCR. The data contain 90,000 to 100,000 clones, 70% to 90% of them singletons. Study observations and caveats: There were, on average, more expanded clones in CD8+ T cells than in CD4+. Clonal expansion from baseline to week 6 occurred in both CD4+ and CD8+ T cells.

This clonotype was obtained from an adult with an advanced solid tumor such as melanoma, head and neck, liver or kidney cancer. The sequenced sample was CD4+ or CD8+ T cells sorted from blood, obtained in a trial of the OX40 agonist ivuxolimab.

CDR3 DNA sequence: TGTGCCAGCATACTTCTCCAGGGACTAGGCCGAGAGCAGTTCTTC. Protein sequence: CASILLQGLGREQFF. This sequence joins TRBV2 and TRBJ2-1, with 8 bases lining up with TRBD2. Germline CDR1 is SNHLY and CDR2 is FYNNEI. This CDR3 has 15 amino acids. J lost 10 bases, V lost 7 bases, and 15 bases had no gene match.